What follows are 5 T cell receptor beta chains derived from one specimen sequenced in a study of response to subunit inactivated influenza vaccine. In TCRdb, the RT-PCR reads were re-called with MiXCR into one record per CDR3 protein. The data contain 150,000 to 200,000 distinct CDR3 sequences, 9.5% to 15% of them singletons. These data are also associated with another study on T cells expressing NK-cell markers. As reported in that work: Generation of TCR beta cDNA was performed by 5'RACE template switching incorporating UMIs.

Sequenced here: CD8+ T cells sorted from PBMCs, sampled 11 to 12 days after vaccination. These receptors originate from a man between 50 and 59 years old who received an inactivated influenza vaccine.

The chain employs TRBV28 and TRBJ2-7; TRBD1 matches 8 bases. This CDR3 region has 13 residues. The junction had 12 bases not matched to a gene; V was cut back by 8 bases and J by 9 bases. CDR1 and CDR2 from the germline V gene are MDHEN and SYDVKM. DNA of the CDR3: TGTGCCAGCCACAGGGGGATAGTTGACGGGCAGTACTTC. Amino acids: CASHRGIVDGQYF.

This clonotype was observed a few times. This chain links TRBV11-1 with TRBJ2-1, with 13 bases identical to TRBD2. Germline assignment: CDR1 SGHAT and CDR2 FQDESV (reference sequence). The CDR3 length is 18 residues. Trimming took 5 bases from V and 0 from J; bases not matched to a gene: 7. The CDR3 bases are TGTGCCAGCAGCACCGGACTAGCGGGGGCTCGCTCCTACAATGAGCAGTTCTTC. This gives the protein CASSTGLAGARSYNEQFF.

This clonotype showed up just a few times. The V and J genes are TRBV14 and TRBJ2-3, with 9 bases identical to TRBD1. This CDR3 is built from 17 residues. V gave up 3 bases and J gave up 2 bases; unmatched junction bases: 9. Germline V lookup: CDR1 SGHDN, CDR2 FVKESK. The DNA for the CDR3 is TGTGCCAGCAGCCAGAGAGGACAGGGGACCCACACAGATACGCAGTATTTT. Translation: CASSQRGQGTHTDTQYF.

The chain joins TRBV29-1 to TRBJ2-3; D gene unclear. The length of the CDR3 is 14 residues. Germline loops: CDR1 SQVTM, CDR2 ANQGSEA. V lost 6 bases and J 1 base, leaving 14 bases between the germline ends. CDR3: CSVVLGKRTDTQYF. The CDR3 DNA follows: TGCAGCGTCGTCTTGGGCAAGCGCACAGATACGCAGTATTTT.

This clonotype was counted ten times or more. The chain is built from TRBV4-2 and TRBJ2-1; 9 bases are a match to TRBD2. V gave up 0 bases and J gave up 7 bases; unmatched junction bases: 13. Germline V CDR1 and CDR2: LGHNA, YNFKEQ. The CDR3 sequence is 18 residues long. CDR3 sequence: CASSQEVAGLAESNEQFF. In nucleotides, the CDR3 is TGTGCCAGCAGCCAAGAGGTCGCGGGACTAGCCGAATCGAATGAGCAGTTCTTC.